This is a list of T cell receptor beta chains from one sample in a study of blood T cell repertoires in COVID-19. Profiled with immunoSEQ multiplex PCR; TCRdb holds only in-frame clones, not every one. The sample gives 250,000 or so clones, approximately 89% of which show up once; approximately 5% is in the top ten. Sequencing was done on a sample of peripheral blood. The receptors were gathered from a woman between 35 and 50 years old who had recovered from COVID-19. Both conserved end residues are part of each CDR3. The D gene is left open where the match is weak. Size values are once, few and many counts, or a class for expanded clones, and some rows have none.

j_call v_call d_call clone_size cdr3_nt cdr3_aa
TRBJ2-3 TRBV15 NA NA TGTGCCACCAGCGGATCACTAGCAAACACAGATACGCAGTATTTT CATSGSLANTDTQYF
TRBJ2-3 TRBV30 TRBD2 NA TGTGCCTGGAGTGTCGGAGCGGGGGAGACAGATACGCAGTATTTT CAWSVGAGETDTQYF
TRBJ1-2 TRBV6-5 NA NA TGTGCCAGTCACCAGGGGCCAAGCTATGGCTACACCTTC CASHQGPSYGYTF
TRBJ1-2 TRBV2 TRBD1 NA TGTGCCAGCAGGGGGGACAGCTATGGCTACACCTTC CASRGDSYGYTF
TRBJ2-1 TRBV5-6 NA NA TGTGCCAGCAGCCCACCCGGGACTGGAATTTATAAGCAGTTCTTC CASSPPGTGIYKQFF
TRBJ2-5 TRBV13 TRBD2 NA TGTGCCAGCAGCCCGGGAGGGCTGCGTACTCAAGAGACCCAGTACTTC CASSPGGLRTQETQYF
TRBJ2-1 TRBV24-1 TRBD1 NA TGTGCCACCAGTAGAGGGACAGGGGTTGAGCAGTTCTTC CATSRGTGVEQFF
TRBJ1-6 TRBV18 NA few TGTGCCAGCTCACCAAAGAGTAATTCACCCCTCCACTTT CASSPKSNSPLHF
TRBJ1-2 TRBV19 NA NA TGTGCCAGTAGTATCAGCAGGATTAACTATGGCTACACCTTC CASSISRINYGYTF
TRBJ2-3 TRBV6-2/TRBV6-3 TRBD2 NA TGTGCCAGCAGTCTCCCAGCGGGAGCGGGCACAGATACGCAGTATTTT CASSLPAGAGTDTQYF
TRBJ2-5 TRBV28 TRBD2 NA TGTGCCAGCAGTAGCGGGGGGTACCAAGAGACCCAGTACTTC CASSSGGYQETQYF
TRBJ2-1 TRBV7-6 TRBD2 few TGTGCCAGCAGCTTAGCTAGCGGGAGGGCAAACAATGAGCAGTTCTTC CASSLASGRANNEQFF
TRBJ2-6 TRBV27 NA NA TGTGCCAGCAGTTTAAGTTCCTTGGGGGCCCCCCCAGGTGGGGCCAACGTCCTGACTTTC CASSLSSLGAPPGGANVLTF
TRBJ2-5 TRBV5-1 NA once TGCGCCAGCAGCTTGGTTGAGTACCAAGAGACCCAGTACTTC CASSLVEYQETQYF
TRBJ1-5 TRBV7-2 TRBD1 NA TGTGCCAGCAGCTTAGTTGACAGGGATCAGCCCCAGCATTTT CASSLVDRDQPQHF
TRBJ1-1 TRBV25-1 NA NA TGTGCCAGCAGCGCCTCTACAGCGGCGAACACTGAAGCTTTCTTT CASSASTAANTEAFF
TRBJ2-3 TRBV6-2/TRBV6-3 TRBD1 NA TGTGCCAGCAGCCCTTCTTGGGACAGATACACAGATACGCAGTATTTT CASSPSWDRYTDTQYF
TRBJ1-5 TRBV6-5 TRBD1 NA TGTGCCAGCAGTTACTCGGACAGGGGGGGTCAGCCCCAGCATTTT CASSYSDRGGQPQHF
TRBJ2-3 TRBV21-1 NA NA TGTGCCAGCAGCAAAGCGGCGGCAGATACGCAGTATTTT CASSKAAADTQYF
TRBJ2-7 TRBV29-1 NA NA TGCAGCGTTGGAGGGGGGGCCGCGTCCTACGAGCAGTACTTC CSVGGGAASYEQYF
TRBJ1-6 TRBV2 NA NA TGTGCCAGCAGTGACTCGGCGGATTCACCCCTCCACTTT CASSDSADSPLHF
TRBJ1-6 TRBV5-1 NA NA TGCGCCAGCAGCCCGGAGATGGATTCACCCCTCCACTTT CASSPEMDSPLHF
TRBJ2-2 TRBV15 NA NA TGTGCCACCAGCGCAGGACTGACCGGGGAGCTGTTTTTT CATSAGLTGELFF
TRBJ2-5 TRBV7-2 NA NA TGTGCCAGCAGCCCTGGACCCGGCGGGAAGACCCAGTACTTC CASSPGPGGKTQYF
TRBJ2-7 TRBV28 NA NA TGTGCCAGCAGTTTTAGCCTGACCTACGAGCAGTACTTC CASSFSLTYEQYF
TRBJ2-1 TRBV5-1 NA NA TGCGCCAGCAGCTTGGAACTGAGCTCCTACAATGAGCAGTTCTTC CASSLELSSYNEQFF
TRBJ1-2 TRBV24-1 NA NA TGTGCCACCGGCTCTAGACGGTACTATGGCTACACCTTC CATGSRRYYGYTF
TRBJ1-1 TRBV7-9 NA NA TGTGCCAGCTTAAGGTTAGGGGGGGCCAGTGAAGCTTTCTTT CASLRLGGASEAFF
TRBJ2-3 TRBV2 NA NA TGTGCCAGCAGTGAAGGGCGGGGGCCCACAGATACGCAGTATTTT CASSEGRGPTDTQYF
TRBJ1-1 TRBV2 TRBD1 once TGTGCCAGCAGTCGGACAGGCCCCAGGCTGGGAACTGAAGCTTTCTTT CASSRTGPRLGTEAFF
TRBJ2-3 TRBV5-1 TRBD1 NA TGCGCCAGCAGCTCGGGACAGGGGGCTCAATCAGATACGCAGTATTTT CASSSGQGAQSDTQYF
TRBJ1-1 TRBV11-3 NA NA TGTGCCAGCAGCTTAAGGTCGTTTGCGGGCTACGAGGCTTTCTTT CASSLRSFAGYEAFF
TRBJ2-3 TRBV5-4 NA once TGTGCCAGCAGCCCGGTCAGCGCAGATACGCAGTATTTT CASSPVSADTQYF
TRBJ2-2 TRBV19 TRBD1 NA TGTGCCAGTTGGGACAGAAACACCGGGGAGCTGTTTTTT CASWDRNTGELFF
TRBJ2-1 TRBV2 NA NA TGTGCCAGCGCAGGCCTCAATGAGCAGTTCTTC CASAGLNEQFF
TRBJ2-5 TRBV19 NA NA TGTGCCAGTAGTATAGACGAGGAGACCCAGTACTTC CASSIDEETQYF
TRBJ1-2 TRBV18 NA NA TGTGCCAGCTCTCCCGGGACATGGACGTATGGCTACACCTTC CASSPGTWTYGYTF
TRBJ2-5 TRBV18 TRBD2 NA TGTGCCAGCTCACCACCGGGACTAGCGGTTGAGACCCAGTACTTC CASSPPGLAVETQYF
TRBJ2-2 TRBV4-3 TRBD2 NA TGCGCCAGCAGCCACCGACTAGCGGTCGGGGAGCTGTTTTTT CASSHRLAVGELFF
TRBJ1-2 TRBV10-3 NA NA TGTGCCATCAGTGAGTCGACTCGGCCAGGAGGGGAGGGCTACACCTTC CAISESTRPGGEGYTF
TRBJ2-3 TRBV7-6 TRBD2 NA TGTGCCAGCAGCTTGGGGGTAGCGGGGACTAGCACAGATACGCAGTATTTT CASSLGVAGTSTDTQYF
TRBJ1-2 TRBV28 TRBD1 NA TGTGCCAGCAGTTTAAACAGGGGGGGCGGCTACACCTTC CASSLNRGGGYTF
TRBJ1-6 TRBV14 TRBD1 NA TGTGCCAGCAGCCAAGATTTAACAGGGGCAAATAATTCACCCCTCCACTTT CASSQDLTGANNSPLHF
TRBJ1-4 TRBV5-5 TRBD1 NA TGTGCCAGCAGCTCACGCCCGACAGGGTTTTCTTCTGAAAAACTGTTTTTT CASSSRPTGFSSEKLFF
TRBJ1-2 TRBV2 NA NA TGTGCCAGCAGTGGGGCAATTAACTATGGCTACACCTTC CASSGAINYGYTF
TRBJ1-6 TRBV6-1 NA NA TGTGCCAGCAGTGAAATTCCCCCGATCTATTCTGCACCCCTCCACTTT CASSEIPPIYSAPLHF
TRBJ1-1 TRBV5-6 NA NA TGTGCCAGCAGCATCAGAGACAGTGAAGCTTTCTTT CASSIRDSEAFF
TRBJ1-3 TRBV6-5 NA few TGTGCCAGCGGTCCGGGGGGGGTCGCTGGAAACACCATATATTTT CASGPGGVAGNTIYF
TRBJ1-4 TRBV24-1 NA NA TGTGCCACCAGTGATGGTCAGGGGAATGGGAAACTGTTTTTT CATSDGQGNGKLFF
TRBJ2-3 TRBV10-1 NA NA TGCGCCAGCAGTGAGTCTAAGACTTCTATCACAGATACGCAGTATTTT CASSESKTSITDTQYF
TRBJ1-5 TRBV3-1/TRBV3-2 NA NA TGTGCCAGCAGCCAAGCGGGAGGGAGGGGTGGATTGCAGCCCCAGCATTTT CASSQAGGRGGLQPQHF
TRBJ2-5 TRBV2 TRBD2 once TGTGCCAGCAGTGGAACTAGCGGGTACCAAGAGACCCAGTACTTC CASSGTSGYQETQYF
TRBJ1-4 TRBV11-2 NA NA TGTGCCAGCAGTCGCCTTACAGGTGGCGGTGAAAAACTGTTTTTT CASSRLTGGGEKLFF
TRBJ1-2 TRBV7-9 NA few TGTGCCAGCAGCCGTAGCTATGGCTACACCTTC CASSRSYGYTF
TRBJ1-6 TRBV7-2 NA NA TGTGCCAGCAGCGCCTCCCGGACAGCGAATTCACCCCTCCACTTT CASSASRTANSPLHF
TRBJ1-1 TRBV18 NA NA TGTGCCAGCTCAGAGAGTACGAACACTGAAGCTTTCTTT CASSESTNTEAFF
TRBJ2-1 TRBV11-3 NA NA TGTGCCAGCAGCTTAGGGGCTGGATACAATGAGCAGTTCTTC CASSLGAGYNEQFF
TRBJ1-2 TRBV7-2 NA NA TGTGCCAGCAGCTTAGACCCGGAGCGGGGCTACACCTTC CASSLDPERGYTF